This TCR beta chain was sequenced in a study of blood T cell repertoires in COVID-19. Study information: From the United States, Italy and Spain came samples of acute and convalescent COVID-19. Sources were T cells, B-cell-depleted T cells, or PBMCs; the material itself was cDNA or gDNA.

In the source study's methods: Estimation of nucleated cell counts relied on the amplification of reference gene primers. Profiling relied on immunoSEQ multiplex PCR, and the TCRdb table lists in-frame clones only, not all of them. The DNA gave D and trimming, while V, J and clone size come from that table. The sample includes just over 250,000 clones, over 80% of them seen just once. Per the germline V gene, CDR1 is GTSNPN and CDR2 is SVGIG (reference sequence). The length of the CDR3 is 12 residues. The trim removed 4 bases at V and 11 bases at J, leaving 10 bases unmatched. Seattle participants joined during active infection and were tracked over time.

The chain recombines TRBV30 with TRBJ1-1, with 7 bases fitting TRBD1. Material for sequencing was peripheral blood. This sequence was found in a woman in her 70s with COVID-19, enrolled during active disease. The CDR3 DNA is TGTGCCTGGACTCAAACCGGGACAGCCGCTTTCTTT. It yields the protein CAWTQTGTAAFF. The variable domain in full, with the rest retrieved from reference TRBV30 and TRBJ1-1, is SQTIHQWPATLVQPVGSPLSLECTVEGTSNPNLYWYRQAAGRGLQLLFYSVGIGQISSEVPQNLSASRPQDRQFILSSKKLLLSDSGFYLCAWTQTGTAAFFGQGTRLTVV.